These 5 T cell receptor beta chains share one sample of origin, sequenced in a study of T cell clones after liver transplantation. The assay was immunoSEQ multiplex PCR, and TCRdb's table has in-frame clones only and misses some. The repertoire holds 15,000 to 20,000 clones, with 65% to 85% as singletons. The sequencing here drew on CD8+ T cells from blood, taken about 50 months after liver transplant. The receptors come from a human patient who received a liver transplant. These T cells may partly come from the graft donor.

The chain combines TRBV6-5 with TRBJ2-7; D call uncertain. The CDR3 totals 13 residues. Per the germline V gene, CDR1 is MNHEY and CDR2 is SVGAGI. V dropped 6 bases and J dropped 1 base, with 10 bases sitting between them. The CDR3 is CASSPTVSYEQYF. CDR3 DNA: TGTGCCAGCAGCCCCACGGTGTCCTACGAGCAGTACTTC.

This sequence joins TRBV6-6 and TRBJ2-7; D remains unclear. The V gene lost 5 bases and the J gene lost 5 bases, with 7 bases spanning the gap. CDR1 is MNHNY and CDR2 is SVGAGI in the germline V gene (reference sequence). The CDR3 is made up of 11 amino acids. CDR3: CASSESDEQYF. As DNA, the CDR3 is TGTGCCAGCAGTGAATCGGACGAGCAGTACTTC.

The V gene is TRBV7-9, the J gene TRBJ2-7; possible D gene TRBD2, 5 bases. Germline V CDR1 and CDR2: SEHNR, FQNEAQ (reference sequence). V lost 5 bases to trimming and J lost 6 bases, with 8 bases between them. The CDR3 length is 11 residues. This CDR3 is CASSRGSEQYF. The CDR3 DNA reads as TGTGCCAGCAGCCGGGGTAGCGAGCAGTACTTC.

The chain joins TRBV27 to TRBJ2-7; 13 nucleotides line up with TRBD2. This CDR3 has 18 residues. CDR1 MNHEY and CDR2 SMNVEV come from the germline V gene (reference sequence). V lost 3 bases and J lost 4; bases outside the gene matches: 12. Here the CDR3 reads CASSLTGAVLAGGYEQYF. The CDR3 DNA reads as TGTGCCAGCAGTTTGACAGGGGCGGTACTAGCGGGAGGGTACGAGCAGTACTTC.

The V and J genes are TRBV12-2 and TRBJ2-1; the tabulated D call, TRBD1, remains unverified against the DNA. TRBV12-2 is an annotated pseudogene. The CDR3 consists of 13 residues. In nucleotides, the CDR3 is TGTGCAAGTCGCTTAGCTCAGGGCAATGAGCAGTTCTTC. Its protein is CASRLAQGNEQFF.